The rows below give T cell receptor beta chains drawn from one sample of a study of T-cell reconstitution after alpha-beta-depleted transplantation in children. TCRdb used MiXCR to reprocess the PCR reads, holding one entry per CDR3 protein. The sample consists of 150,000 to 200,000 distinct CDR3 sequences, approximately 6.8% of them appearing once. The sequencing here drew on PBMCs from the stem cell graft donor, taken from the stem cell graft. The receptor set was obtained from a human donor who donated a stem cell graft to a child with Wiskott-Aldrich syndrome. CDR3s include the opening cysteine and the closing phenylalanine or tryptophan. A D gene is named only where the DNA matches it firmly. Only some rows state a clone size, as once, few, many or a class for expanded clones.

CDR3	DNA	D	V	J	size
CASSRAEYEQYF	TGTGCCAGCAGCCGGGCCGAATACGAGCAGTACTTC	NA	TRBV7-9	TRBJ2-7	many
CASSEAIWQGARNEQFF	TGTGCCAGCAGTGAAGCAATCTGGCAGGGGGCGCGAAATGAGCAGTTCTTC	TRBD1	TRBV6-1	TRBJ2-1	many
CASSEARGFPYGYTF	TGTGCCAGCAGTGAAGCGCGCGGGTTTCCCTATGGCTACACCTTC	NA	TRBV6-1	TRBJ1-2	many
CASNNQGGATNEKLFF	TGTGCCAGCAATAATCAGGGGGGCGCAACTAATGAAAAACTGTTTTTT	TRBD1	TRBV12-3/TRBV12-4	TRBJ1-4	many
CATSRDRGTALNIQYF	TGTGCCACCAGCAGAGATAGGGGGACGGCCCTAAACATTCAGTACTTC	NA	TRBV15	TRBJ2-4	many
CASSYTGGLYGYTF	TGTGCCAGCAGTTACACTGGGGGACTCTATGGCTACACCTTC	NA	TRBV6-5	TRBJ1-2	many
CASSVRGDGNTDTQYF	TGTGCCAGCAGCGTAAGGGGGGACGGGAACACAGATACGCAGTATTTT	NA	TRBV9	TRBJ2-3	many
CASSSLAGGPENNEQFF	TGCGCCAGCAGCAGCCTAGCGGGGGGACCCGAGAACAATGAGCAGTTCTTC	TRBD2	TRBV5-1	TRBJ2-1	many
CASSLAGPRSYNEQFF	TGCGCCAGCAGCTTGGCCGGGCCCCGCTCCTACAATGAGCAGTTCTTC	NA	TRBV5-1	TRBJ2-1	many
CSAREESSNQPQHF	TGCAGTGCTAGAGAAGAATCGAGCAATCAGCCCCAGCATTTT	NA	TRBV20-1	TRBJ1-5	many
CASISGQGATTEAFF	TGTGCCAGCATTTCGGGACAGGGGGCGACCACTGAAGCTTTCTTT	TRBD1	TRBV6-5	TRBJ1-1	many
CASGLGAYEQYF	TGTGCCAGCGGCCTCGGAGCCTACGAGCAGTACTTC	NA	TRBV12-3/TRBV12-4	TRBJ2-7	many
CAISADLAGSDNEQFF	TGTGCCATCAGCGCCGATCTAGCGGGATCCGACAATGAGCAGTTCTTC	TRBD2	TRBV10-3	TRBJ2-1	few
CASSLTSGGYNEQFF	TGTGCCAGCAGCTTGACTAGCGGGGGGTACAATGAGCAGTTCTTC	TRBD2	TRBV7-6	TRBJ2-1	many
CSVDTGLVTGEQYF	TGCAGCGTTGACACGGGGTTGGTAACGGGCGAGCAGTACTTC	NA	TRBV29-1	TRBJ2-7	many
CSVEDQERRSYNEQFF	TGCAGCGTTGAAGATCAAGAGCGGAGATCTTACAATGAGCAGTTCTTC	NA	TRBV29-1	TRBJ2-1	many
CASSMTSLSGELFF	TGTGCCAGCAGTATGACTAGTCTTTCCGGGGAGCTGTTTTTT	NA	TRBV12-3/TRBV12-4	TRBJ2-2	NA
CASSYLPRGGPGDTQYF	TGTGCCAGCAGTTACTTGCCCCGAGGAGGGCCGGGGGATACGCAGTATTTT	NA	TRBV6-5	TRBJ2-3	many
CASSDLGNVQPQHF	TGTGCCAGCAGTGATTTAGGAAATGTGCAGCCCCAGCATTTT	NA	TRBV2	TRBJ1-5	many
CASSQGPMNTEAFF	TGCGCCAGCAGCCAGGGGCCCATGAACACTGAAGCTTTCTTT	NA	TRBV5-1	TRBJ1-1	many
CASSLSAGGLHEQYF	TGTGCCAGCAGTTTATCCGCCGGGGGGCTACACGAGCAGTACTTC	NA	TRBV12-3/TRBV12-4	TRBJ2-7	many
CASSQMTAGTGGTEAFF	TGCGCCAGCAGCCAGATGACCGCCGGGACAGGGGGGACTGAAGCTTTCTTT	TRBD1	TRBV5-1	TRBJ1-1	many
CASGTPTGTSGYNEQFF	TGCGCCAGCGGCACCCCCACCGGGACTAGCGGGTACAATGAGCAGTTCTTC	TRBD2	TRBV5-1	TRBJ2-1	many
CSARRGAEQFF	TGCAGTGCGCGAAGGGGGGCTGAGCAGTTCTTC	NA	TRBV20-1	TRBJ2-1	many
CASSWGQGPGEKLFF	TGTGCCAGCAGCTGGGGACAGGGCCCGGGTGAAAAACTGTTTTTT	TRBD1	TRBV7-9	TRBJ1-4	few
CASSPRDEQFF	TGTGCCAGCAGCCCCAGGGATGAGCAGTTCTTC	NA	TRBV12-3/TRBV12-4	TRBJ2-1	medium-sized
CSVFGLAGGRDYNEQFF	TGCAGCGTTTTCGGACTAGCGGGGGGGCGGGACTACAATGAGCAGTTCTTC	TRBD2	TRBV29-1	TRBJ2-1	many
CAWGSQWTGELFF	TGTGCCTGGGGTTCCCAGTGGACCGGGGAGCTGTTTTTT	NA	TRBV30	TRBJ2-2	many
CATSDPGLASNEQFF	TGTGCCACCAGTGATCCGGGACTAGCGAGCAATGAGCAGTTCTTC	TRBD2	TRBV24-1	TRBJ2-1	many
CASSSPFLIKGYTF	TGTGCCAGTAGTAGTCCCTTCTTAATTAAGGGCTACACCTTC	NA	TRBV19	TRBJ1-2	many
CASSQDLKEPQHF	TGTGCCAGCAGCCAAGATCTCAAGGAGCCCCAGCATTTT	NA	TRBV3-1	TRBJ1-5	many
CASSYRQGRGDTEAFF	TGTGCCAGCAGCTATCGACAGGGGCGGGGTGACACTGAAGCTTTCTTT	TRBD1	TRBV13	TRBJ1-1	NA
CASSYPTSGGATDTQYF	TGTGCCAGCAGTTACCCGACTAGCGGGGGGGCCACAGATACGCAGTATTTT	TRBD2	TRBV12-3/TRBV12-4	TRBJ2-3	many